This T cell receptor (beta chain) was profiled in a study of response to subunit inactivated influenza vaccine. Study-wide results and caveats: Few additional T cells are recruited per seasonal influenza vaccination, authors suggested.

In its sample, this clonotype was seen many times. No antigen is known for it. CDR1 is ENHRY and CDR2 is SYGVKD in the germline V gene. The CDR3 is 12 amino acids. With 10 bases clipped from V and 7 bases from J, the junction kept 5 bases outside the gene matches. TCRdb fed the RT-PCR reads into MiXCR, producing one record per CDR3 protein. This sample has roughly 460,000 distinct CDR3 sequences; roughly 11% occur once, and the top ten carry about 12%. The chain uses TRBV10-3 and TRBJ1-2, with 11 bases lining up with TRBD1. This TCR was recovered from a man in his forties or fifties who received an inactivated influenza vaccine. This sample comprised PBMCs from blood, obtained roughly 48 days after vaccination. The DNA for the CDR3 is TGTGCCACCAGGACAGGGGGCGTTGGCTACACCTTC. Protein: CATRTGGVGYTF.